This record looks at one TCR beta chain sequence and its context. This entry is derived from a study of blood T cell repertoires in COVID-19. Overall study context: Some COVID-19 samples were acute and others convalescent; all came from the United States, Italy and Spain.

Ages ranged from about 18 to 90 years, with residence in about two dozen US areas. Cohort placement rested on clinical history that participants reported themselves. In Cohort 3, a recovered donor had either two negative PCRs, clearance, or symptom resolution. Sequencing was performed with immunoSEQ multiplex PCR; in TCRdb, only in-frame clones are kept and a portion is missing. The sample holds approximately 300,000 clones; under 90% are singletons and the top ten take 4% to 6%. This TCR was sampled from a man aged 55 to 70 who had recovered from COVID-19. Sequencing input: PBMCs or T cells enriched from blood (not recorded which).

CDR3 loop: CASSLAGTANPSTDTQYF. The DNA of the CDR3 is TGCGCCAGCAGCTTGGCCGGGACAGCTAATCCTAGCACAGATACGCAGTATTTT. V is TRBV5-1 and J is TRBJ2-3; TRBD1 matches 7 bases. The V segment lost 0 bases and the J segment 0 bases; nucleotides outside the gene matches: 10. The CDR3 consists of 18 residues. CDR1 and CDR2 from the germline V gene are SGHRS and YFSETQ. Full variable domain (remainder filled in from reference TRBV5-1 and TRBJ2-3): KAGVTQTPRYLIKTRGQQVTLSCSPISGHRSVSWYQQTPGQGLQFLFEYFSETQRNKGNFPGRFSGRQFSNSRSEMNVSTLELGDSALYLCASSLAGTANPSTDTQYFGPGTRLTVL.